This T cell receptor beta chain appears in the sequencing data of a study of beta chain features in type 1 diabetes. Since all of the isolated RNA was reverse transcribed, expressed TCRB transcripts were what got sequenced. The assay was immunoSEQ multiplex PCR, and TCRdb's table has in-frame clones only and misses some. The repertoire holds 200,000 to 250,000 clones, about 9.3% seen once, with 0.03% to 0.04% in the top ten. Germline CDR1 and CDR2: MNHNS and SASEGT. The CDR3 spans 14 residues. V was clipped by 3 bases and J by 5 bases, with 14 bases between them. This clone occurred a few times. The antigen remains unidentified. Study observations and caveats: High-TCR-expressing cells could be over-represented by cDNA sequencing.

Averaging about 0.12 L, one heparinised blood draw came from each individual donor. The material sequenced was naive CD4+ T cells from blood. V is TRBV6-1 and J is TRBJ2-7; TRBD1 is a possible D gene (6 bases). This TCR was sampled from a woman aged 18-29 years in good health. The CDR3 loop is CASSDRGGLNEQYF. The DNA for the CDR3 is TGTGCCAGCAGTGACAGGGGTGGTCTTAACGAGCAGTACTTC.